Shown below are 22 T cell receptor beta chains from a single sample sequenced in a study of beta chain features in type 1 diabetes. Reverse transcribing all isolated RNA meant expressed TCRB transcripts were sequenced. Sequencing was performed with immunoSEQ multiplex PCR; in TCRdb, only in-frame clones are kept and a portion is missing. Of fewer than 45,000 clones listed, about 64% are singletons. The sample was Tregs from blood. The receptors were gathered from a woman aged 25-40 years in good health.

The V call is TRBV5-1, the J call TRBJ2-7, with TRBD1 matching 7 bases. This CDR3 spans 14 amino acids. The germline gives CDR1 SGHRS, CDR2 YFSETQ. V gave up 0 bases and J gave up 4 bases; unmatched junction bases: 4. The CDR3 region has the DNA TGCGCCAGCAGCTTGGCGGGACAGACATACGAGCAGTACTTC. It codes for CASSLAGQTYEQYF.

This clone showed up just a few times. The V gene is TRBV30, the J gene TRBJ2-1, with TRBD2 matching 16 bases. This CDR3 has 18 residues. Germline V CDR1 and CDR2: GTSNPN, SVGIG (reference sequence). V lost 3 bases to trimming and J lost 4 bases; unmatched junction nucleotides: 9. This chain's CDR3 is CAWRGLAGGSGRYNEQFF. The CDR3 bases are TGTGCCTGGAGGGGACTAGCGGGAGGGTCTGGAAGATACAATGAGCAGTTCTTC.

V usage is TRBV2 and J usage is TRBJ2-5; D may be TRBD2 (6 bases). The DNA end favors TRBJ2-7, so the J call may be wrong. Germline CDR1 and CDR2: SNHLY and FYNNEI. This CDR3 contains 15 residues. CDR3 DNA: TGTGCCAGCAGTGCGGCCCGGAGGGGTTCCTACGAGCAGTACTTC. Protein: CASSAARRGSYEQYF.

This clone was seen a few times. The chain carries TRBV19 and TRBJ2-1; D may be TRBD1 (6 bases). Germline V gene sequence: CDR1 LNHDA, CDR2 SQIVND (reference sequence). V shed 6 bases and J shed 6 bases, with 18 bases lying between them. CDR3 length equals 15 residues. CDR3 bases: TGTGCCAGTAGAAAGACAGGAGGTCTAGGCAATGAGCAGTTCTTC. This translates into CASRKTGGLGNEQFF.

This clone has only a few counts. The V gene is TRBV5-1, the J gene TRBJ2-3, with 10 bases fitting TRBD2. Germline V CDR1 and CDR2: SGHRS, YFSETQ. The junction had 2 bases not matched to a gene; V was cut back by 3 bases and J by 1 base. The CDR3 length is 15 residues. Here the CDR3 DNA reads TGCGCCAGCAGCTGGACTAGCGGAGGCACAGATACGCAGTATTTT. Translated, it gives CASSWTSGGTDTQYF.

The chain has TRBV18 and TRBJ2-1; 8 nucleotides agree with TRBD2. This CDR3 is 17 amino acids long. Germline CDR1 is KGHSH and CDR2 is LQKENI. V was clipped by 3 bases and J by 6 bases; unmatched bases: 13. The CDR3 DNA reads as TGTGCCAGCTCACCCGGCGCGAGTAGCGGGACGGTCAATGAGCAGTTCTTC. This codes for CASSPGASSGTVNEQFF. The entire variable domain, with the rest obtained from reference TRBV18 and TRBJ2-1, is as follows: NAGVMQNPRHLVRRRGQEARLRCSPMKGHSHVYWYRQLPEEGLKFMVYLQKENIIDESGMPKERFSAEFPKEGPSILRIQQVVRGDSAAYFCASSPGASSGTVNEQFFGPGTRLTVL.

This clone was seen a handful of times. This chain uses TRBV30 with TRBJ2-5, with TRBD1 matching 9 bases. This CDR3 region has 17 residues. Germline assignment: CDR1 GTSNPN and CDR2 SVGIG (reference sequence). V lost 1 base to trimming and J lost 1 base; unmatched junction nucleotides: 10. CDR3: CAWSGVGRDRAQETQYF. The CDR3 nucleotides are TGTGCCTGGAGTGGGGTTGGCCGGGACAGGGCCCAAGAGACCCAGTACTTC.

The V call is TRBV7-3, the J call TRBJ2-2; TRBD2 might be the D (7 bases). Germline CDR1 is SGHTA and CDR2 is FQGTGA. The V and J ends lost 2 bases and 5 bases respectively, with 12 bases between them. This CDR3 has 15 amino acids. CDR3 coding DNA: TGTGCCAGCAGCTTACGGGGGGCGCAGACCGGGGAGCTGTTTTTT. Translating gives CASSLRGAQTGELFF.

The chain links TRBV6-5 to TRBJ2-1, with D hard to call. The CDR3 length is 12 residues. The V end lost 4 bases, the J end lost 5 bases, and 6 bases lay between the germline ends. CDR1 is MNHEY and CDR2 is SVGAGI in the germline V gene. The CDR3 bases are TGTGCCAGCAGTTCGTCCCACAATGAGCAGTTCTTC. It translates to CASSSSHNEQFF.

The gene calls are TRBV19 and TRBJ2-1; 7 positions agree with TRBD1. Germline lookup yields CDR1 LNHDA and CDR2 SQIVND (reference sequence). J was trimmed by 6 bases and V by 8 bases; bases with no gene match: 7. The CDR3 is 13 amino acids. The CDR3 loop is CASYAGTVNEQFF. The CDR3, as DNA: TGTGCCAGTTATGCCGGGACAGTCAATGAGCAGTTCTTC.

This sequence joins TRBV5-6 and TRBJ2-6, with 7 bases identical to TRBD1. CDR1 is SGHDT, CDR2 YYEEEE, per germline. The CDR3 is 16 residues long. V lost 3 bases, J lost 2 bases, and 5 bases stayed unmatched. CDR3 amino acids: CASSWLDRPGANVLTF. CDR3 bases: TGTGCCAGCAGCTGGCTGGACAGGCCTGGGGCCAACGTCCTGACTTTC.

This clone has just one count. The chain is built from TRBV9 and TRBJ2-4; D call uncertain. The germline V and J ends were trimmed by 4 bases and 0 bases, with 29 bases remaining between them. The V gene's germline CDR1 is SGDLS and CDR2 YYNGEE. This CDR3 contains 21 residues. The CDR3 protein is CASSTLRRKTVPFLAKNIQYF. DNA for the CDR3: TGTGCCAGCAGCACCCTACGGAGAAAAACTGTTCCCTTTCTAGCCAAAAACATTCAGTACTTC.

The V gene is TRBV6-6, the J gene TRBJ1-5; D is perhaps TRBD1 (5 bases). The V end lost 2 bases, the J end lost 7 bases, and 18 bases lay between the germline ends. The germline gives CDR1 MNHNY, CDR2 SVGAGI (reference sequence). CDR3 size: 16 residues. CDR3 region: CASSYPQGFAGQPQHF. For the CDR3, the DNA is TGTGCCAGCAGTTACCCGCAGGGTTTTGCGGGACAGCCCCAGCATTTT.

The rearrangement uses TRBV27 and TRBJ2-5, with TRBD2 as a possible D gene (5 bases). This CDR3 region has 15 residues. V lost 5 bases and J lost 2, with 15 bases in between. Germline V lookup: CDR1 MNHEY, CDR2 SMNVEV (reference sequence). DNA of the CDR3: TGTGCCAGCAGTCCTGGCTGGACGGGGCAAGAGACCCAGTACTTC. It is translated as CASSPGWTGQETQYF.

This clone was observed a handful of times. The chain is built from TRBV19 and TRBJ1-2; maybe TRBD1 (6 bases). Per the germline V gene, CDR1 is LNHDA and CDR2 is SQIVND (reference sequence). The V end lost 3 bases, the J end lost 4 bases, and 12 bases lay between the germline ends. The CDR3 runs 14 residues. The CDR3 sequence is CASSMQETGYGYTF. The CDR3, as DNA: TGTGCCAGTAGTATGCAGGAGACAGGCTATGGCTACACCTTC.

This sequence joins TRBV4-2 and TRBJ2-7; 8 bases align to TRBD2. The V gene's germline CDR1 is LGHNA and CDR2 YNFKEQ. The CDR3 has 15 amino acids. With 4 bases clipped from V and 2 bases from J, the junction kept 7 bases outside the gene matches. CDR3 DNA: TGTGCCAGCAGCCTTTCGACTAGCGCCGCCTACGAGCAGTACTTC. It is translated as CASSLSTSAAYEQYF.

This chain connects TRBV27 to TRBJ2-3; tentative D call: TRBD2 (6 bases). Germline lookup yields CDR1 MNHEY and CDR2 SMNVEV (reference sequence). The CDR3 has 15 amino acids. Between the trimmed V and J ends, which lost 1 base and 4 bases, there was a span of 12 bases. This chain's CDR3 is CASSLLYGSADTQYF. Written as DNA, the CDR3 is TGTGCCAGCAGTTTATTATACGGGAGCGCAGATACGCAGTATTTT.

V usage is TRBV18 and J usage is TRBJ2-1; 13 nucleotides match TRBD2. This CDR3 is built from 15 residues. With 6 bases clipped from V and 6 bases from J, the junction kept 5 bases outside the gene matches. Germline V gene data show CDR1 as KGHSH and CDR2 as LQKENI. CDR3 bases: TGTGCCAGCTCGCGGACTAGCGGGAGCGGCAATGAGCAGTTCTTC. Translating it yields CASSRTSGSGNEQFF.

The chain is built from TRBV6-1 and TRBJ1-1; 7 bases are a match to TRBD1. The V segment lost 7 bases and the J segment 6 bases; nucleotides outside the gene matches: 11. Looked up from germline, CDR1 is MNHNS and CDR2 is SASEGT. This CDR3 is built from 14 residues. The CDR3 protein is CASTPTGSASEAFF. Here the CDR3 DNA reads TGTGCCAGCACCCCGACAGGGTCTGCATCTGAAGCTTTCTTT.

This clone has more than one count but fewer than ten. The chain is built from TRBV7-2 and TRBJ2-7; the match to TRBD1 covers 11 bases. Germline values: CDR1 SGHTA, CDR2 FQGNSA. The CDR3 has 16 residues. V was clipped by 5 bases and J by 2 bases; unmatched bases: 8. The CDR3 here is CASSALDRGRPYEQYF. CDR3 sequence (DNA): TGTGCCAGCAGCGCCCTGGACAGGGGGCGCCCCTACGAGCAGTACTTC.

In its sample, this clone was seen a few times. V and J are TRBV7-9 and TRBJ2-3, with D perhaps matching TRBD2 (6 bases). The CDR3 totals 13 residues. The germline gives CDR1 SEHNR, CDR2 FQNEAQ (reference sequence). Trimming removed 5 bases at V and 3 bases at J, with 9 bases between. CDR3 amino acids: CASSGGSTDTQYF. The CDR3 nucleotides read TGTGCCAGCAGCGGAGGGAGTACAGATACGCAGTATTTT.

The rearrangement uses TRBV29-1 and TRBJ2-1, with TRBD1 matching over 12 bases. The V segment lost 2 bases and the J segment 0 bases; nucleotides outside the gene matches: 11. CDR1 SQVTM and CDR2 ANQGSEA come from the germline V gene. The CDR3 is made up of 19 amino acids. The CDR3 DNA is TGCAGCGTTGAACGGGGGGGACAGGGGGCTCCCAACTCCTACAATGAGCAGTTCTTC. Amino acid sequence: CSVERGGQGAPNSYNEQFF.